The text below deals with one T cell receptor beta chain. The target antigen is unknown. Germline V gene data show CDR1 as SGHAT and CDR2 as FQNNGV. The length of the CDR3 is 15 residues. V gave up 5 bases and J gave up 0 bases, with 11 bases separating them. This table comes from immunoSEQ multiplex PCR, and its TCRdb copy is limited to in-frame clones, with some not included. The data hold under 20,000 clones, with around 76% observed a single time. The data are from a study of PD-1 blockade in classical Hodgkin lymphoma. Across the whole study: It was nivolumab at 3 mg/kg, given intravenously every 2 weeks, that patients received. Regarding the study as a whole: Nivolumab initiated under 1 year post-ASCT led to patient exclusion. Possible causes of repertoire differences, disease activity or prior therapy, remain undefined.

Brentuximab vedotin exposure varied among the patients, all of whom had relapsed after autologous stem cell transplantation. Patients reached a best response of complete response, partial response or progressive disease. The source is a human donor with classical Hodgkin lymphoma. Sequencing used peripheral blood mononuclear cells (PBMCs), obtained before the second cycle of nivolumab. The chain recombines TRBV11-2 with TRBJ1-5; no definite D call. In DNA, the CDR3 is TGTGCCAGCAGCCTGACCGCATATAGCAATCAGCCCCAGCATTTT. It codes for CASSLTAYSNQPQHF. Variable domain in full (rest from reference TRBV11-2 and TRBJ1-5): EAGVAQSPRYKIIEKRQSVAFWCNPISGHATLYWYQQILGQGPKLLIQFQNNGVVDDSQLPKDRFSAERLKGVDSTLKIQPAKLEDSAVYLCASSLTAYSNQPQHFGDGTRLSIL.